This T cell receptor beta chain emerged from a study of metastatic and nonmetastatic thyroid tumors. On the study more broadly: Repertoire data that came from the blood and tumor or nodule tissue of malignant and benign thyroid patients were compared.

Every patient underwent thyroid surgery untreated. Study-level findings and limits: In blood and tumor, TCR beta diversity was reportedly significantly higher in malignant thyroid tumors than in benign nodules.

TCRdb used MiXCR to call clones anew from the PCR reads. The data contain about 33,000 clones, 11% of them singletons. This clone was observed at least ten times. The antigen is unknown. Germline values: CDR1 SGHTA, CDR2 FQGNSA. The V end was cut by 3 bases, the J end by 0 bases, with 6 bases between. This CDR3 is built from 13 residues. The chain recombines TRBV7-2 with TRBJ2-7, with D unresolved. The sequence was obtained from a female donor with papillary thyroid cancer or a benign thyroid nodule (not recorded which). Some clones in this sample may be carry-over from other donors' samples. Input material: blood. CDR3 region: CASSLGASYEQYF. The CDR3 DNA reads as TGTGCCAGCAGCTTGGGCGCCTCCTACGAGCAGTACTTC.